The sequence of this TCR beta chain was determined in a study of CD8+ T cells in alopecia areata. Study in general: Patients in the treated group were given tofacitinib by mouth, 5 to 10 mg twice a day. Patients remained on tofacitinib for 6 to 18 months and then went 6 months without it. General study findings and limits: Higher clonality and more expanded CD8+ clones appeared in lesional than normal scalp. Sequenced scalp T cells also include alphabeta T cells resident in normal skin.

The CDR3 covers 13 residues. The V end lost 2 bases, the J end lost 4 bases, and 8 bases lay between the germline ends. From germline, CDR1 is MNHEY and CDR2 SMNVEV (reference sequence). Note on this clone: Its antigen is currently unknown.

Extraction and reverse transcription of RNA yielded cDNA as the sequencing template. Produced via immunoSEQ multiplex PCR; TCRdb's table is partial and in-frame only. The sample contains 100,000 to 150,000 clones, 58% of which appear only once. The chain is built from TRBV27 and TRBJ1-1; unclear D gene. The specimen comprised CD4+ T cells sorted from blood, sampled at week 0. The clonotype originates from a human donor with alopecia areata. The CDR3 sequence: CASSLMTATEAFF. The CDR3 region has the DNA TGTGCCAGCAGTTTAATGACGGCCACTGAAGCTTTCTTT.